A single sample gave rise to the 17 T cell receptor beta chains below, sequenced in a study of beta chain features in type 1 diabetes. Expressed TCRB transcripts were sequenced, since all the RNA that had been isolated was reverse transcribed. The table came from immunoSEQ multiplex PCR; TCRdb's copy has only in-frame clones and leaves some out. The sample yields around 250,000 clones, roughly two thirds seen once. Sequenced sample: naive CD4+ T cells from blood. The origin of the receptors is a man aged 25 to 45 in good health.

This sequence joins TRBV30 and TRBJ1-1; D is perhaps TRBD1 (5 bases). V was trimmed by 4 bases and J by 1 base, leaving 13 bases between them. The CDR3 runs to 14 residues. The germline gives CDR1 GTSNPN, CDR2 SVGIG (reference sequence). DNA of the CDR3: TGTGCCTGGATCTCGGGACTCGGGAACACTGAAGCTTTCTTT. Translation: CAWISGLGNTEAFF.

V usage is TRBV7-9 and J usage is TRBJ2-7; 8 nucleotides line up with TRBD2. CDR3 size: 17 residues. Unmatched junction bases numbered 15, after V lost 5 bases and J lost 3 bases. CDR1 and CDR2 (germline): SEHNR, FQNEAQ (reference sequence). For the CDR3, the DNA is TGTGCCAGCAGCGCTCCGACTACGGCGGGAGGAGACTACGAGCAGTACTTC. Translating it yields CASSAPTTAGGDYEQYF.

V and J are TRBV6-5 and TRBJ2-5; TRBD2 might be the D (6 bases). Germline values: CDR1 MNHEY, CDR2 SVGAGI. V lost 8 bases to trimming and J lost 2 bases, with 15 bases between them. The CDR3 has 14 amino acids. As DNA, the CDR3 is TGTGCCAGCTCTATGGGACTCTTACAAGAGACCCAGTACTTC. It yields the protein CASSMGLLQETQYF.

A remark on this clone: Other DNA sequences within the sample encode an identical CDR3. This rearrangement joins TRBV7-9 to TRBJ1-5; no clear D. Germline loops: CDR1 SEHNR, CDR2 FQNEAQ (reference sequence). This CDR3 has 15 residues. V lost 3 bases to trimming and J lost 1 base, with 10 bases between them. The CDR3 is CASSFWTGSNQPQHF. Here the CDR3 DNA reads TGTGCCAGCAGCTTCTGGACGGGAAGCAATCAGCCCCAGCATTTT.

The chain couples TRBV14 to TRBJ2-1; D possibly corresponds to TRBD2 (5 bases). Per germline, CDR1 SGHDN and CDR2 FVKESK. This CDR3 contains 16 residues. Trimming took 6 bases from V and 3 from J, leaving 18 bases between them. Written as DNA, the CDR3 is TGTGCCAGCAGTCGCCTGGGAGCGACCGACTACAATGAGCAGTTCTTC. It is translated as CASSRLGATDYNEQFF. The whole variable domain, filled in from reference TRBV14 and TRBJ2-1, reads EAGVTQFPSHSVIEKGQTVTLRCDPISGHDNLYWYRRVMGKEIKFLLHFVKESKQDESGMPNNRFLAERTGGTYSTLKVQPAELEDSGVYFCASSRLGATDYNEQFFGPGTRLTVL.

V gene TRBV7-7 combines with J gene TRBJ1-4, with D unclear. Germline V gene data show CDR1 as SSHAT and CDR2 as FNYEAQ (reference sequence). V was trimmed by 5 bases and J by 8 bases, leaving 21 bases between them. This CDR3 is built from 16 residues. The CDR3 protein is CASSPGRGRGGEKLFF. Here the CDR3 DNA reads TGTGCCAGCAGCCCCGGACGTGGTCGAGGTGGAGAAAAACTGTTTTTT. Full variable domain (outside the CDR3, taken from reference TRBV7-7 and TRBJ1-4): GAGVSQSPRYKVTKRGQDVTLRCDPISSHATLYWYQQALGQGPEFLTYFNYEAQPDKSGLPSDRFSAERPEGSISTLTIQRTEQRDSAMYRCASSPGRGRGGEKLFFGSGTQLSVL.

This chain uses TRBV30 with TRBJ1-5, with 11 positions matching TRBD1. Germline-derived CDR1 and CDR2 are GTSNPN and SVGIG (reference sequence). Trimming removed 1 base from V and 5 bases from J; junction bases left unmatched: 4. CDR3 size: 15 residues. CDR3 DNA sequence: TGTGCCTGGAGTGCAGGACAGGGGGCTGATCAGCCCCAGCATTTT. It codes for CAWSAGQGADQPQHF.

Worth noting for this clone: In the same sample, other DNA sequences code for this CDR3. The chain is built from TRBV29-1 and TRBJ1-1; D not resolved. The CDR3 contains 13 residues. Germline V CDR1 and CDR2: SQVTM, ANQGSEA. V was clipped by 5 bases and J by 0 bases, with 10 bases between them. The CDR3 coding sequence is TGCAGCGTTCGCGGACTTTTGAACACTGAAGCTTTCTTT. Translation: CSVRGLLNTEAFF.

CDR3 coding DNA: TGTGCCAGCAGCCCGGAGATACCCGGCTACACCTTC. It translates to CASSPEIPGYTF. The chain employs TRBV7-8 and TRBJ1-2; D remains unclear. The CDR3 consists of 12 residues. V lost 5 bases to trimming and J lost 8 bases, with 12 bases between them. Germline loops: CDR1 SGHVS, CDR2 FQNEAQ.

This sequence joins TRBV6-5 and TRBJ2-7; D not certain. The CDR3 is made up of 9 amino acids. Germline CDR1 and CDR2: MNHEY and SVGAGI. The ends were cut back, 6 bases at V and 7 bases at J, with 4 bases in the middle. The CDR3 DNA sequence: TGTGCCAGCAGAGGGGAGCAGTACTTC. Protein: CASRGEQYF.

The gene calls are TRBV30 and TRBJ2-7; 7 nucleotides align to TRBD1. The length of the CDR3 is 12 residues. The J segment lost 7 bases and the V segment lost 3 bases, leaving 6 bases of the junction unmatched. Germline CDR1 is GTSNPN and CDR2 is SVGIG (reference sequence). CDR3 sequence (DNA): TGTGCCTGGAGAAGACAGGGTTATGAGCAGTACTTC. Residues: CAWRRQGYEQYF.

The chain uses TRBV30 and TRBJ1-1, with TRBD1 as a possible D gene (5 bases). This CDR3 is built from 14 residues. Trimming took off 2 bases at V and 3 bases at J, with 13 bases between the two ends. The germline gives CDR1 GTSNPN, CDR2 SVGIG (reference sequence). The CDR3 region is CAWSPSGLDTEAFF. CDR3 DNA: TGTGCCTGGAGTCCCTCGGGACTCGACACTGAAGCTTTCTTT.

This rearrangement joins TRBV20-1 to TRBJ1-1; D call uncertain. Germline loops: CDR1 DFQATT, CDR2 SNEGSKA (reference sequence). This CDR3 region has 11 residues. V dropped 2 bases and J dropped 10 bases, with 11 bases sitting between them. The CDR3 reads CSARSDSVAFF. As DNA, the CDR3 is TGCAGTGCTAGATCCGATTCTGTAGCTTTCTTT.

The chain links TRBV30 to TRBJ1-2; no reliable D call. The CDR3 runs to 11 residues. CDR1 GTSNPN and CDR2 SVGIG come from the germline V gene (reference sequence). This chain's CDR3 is CAFLNNYGYTF. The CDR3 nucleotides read TGTGCGTTCCTGAATAACTATGGCTACACCTTC.

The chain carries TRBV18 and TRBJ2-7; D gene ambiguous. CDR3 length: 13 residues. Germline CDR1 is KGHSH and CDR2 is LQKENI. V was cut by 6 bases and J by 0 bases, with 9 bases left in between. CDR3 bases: TGTGCCAGCTCCCAAACAAGCTCCTACGAGCAGTACTTC. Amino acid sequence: CASSQTSSYEQYF.

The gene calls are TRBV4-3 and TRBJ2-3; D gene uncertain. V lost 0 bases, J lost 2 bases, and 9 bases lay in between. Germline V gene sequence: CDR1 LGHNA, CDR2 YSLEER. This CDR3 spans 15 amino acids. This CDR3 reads CASSQDLGFTDTQYF. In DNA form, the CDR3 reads TGCGCCAGCAGCCAAGATTTAGGCTTCACAGATACGCAGTATTTT.

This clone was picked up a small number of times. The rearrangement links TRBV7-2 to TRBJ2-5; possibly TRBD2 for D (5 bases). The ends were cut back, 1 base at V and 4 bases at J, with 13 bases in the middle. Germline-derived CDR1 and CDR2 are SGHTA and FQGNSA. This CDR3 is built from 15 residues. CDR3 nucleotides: TGTGCCAGCAGCTTAGTCAGGCTGGCGGGAGAGACCCAGTACTTC. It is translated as CASSLVRLAGETQYF.